This T cell receptor (beta chain) was obtained from a study of blood T cell repertoires in COVID-19. Overall study: Spain, Italy and the United States supplied samples that represented acute and convalescent COVID-19.

Per the authors' pipeline: Reference gene primer amplification in the assay estimated nucleated cell counts. Using immunoSEQ multiplex PCR, the repertoire was profiled, and TCRdb retains in-frame clones only, with some absent. From that table come the V and J calls and clone size; the DNA was used to work out D and trimming. In the table there are approximately 180,000 clones, over 75% of which are singletons. This sequence was found in a man aged 60 to 69 with acute or convalescent COVID-19. Sequencing was carried out using peripheral blood.

CDR3 nucleotides: TGTGCCAGCAGCTTAGGACAGGACTATGGCTACACCTTC. Amino acids: CASSLGQDYGYTF. The V and J genes are TRBV7-2 and TRBJ1-2; perhaps TRBD1 as D (6 bases). V lost 1 base, J lost 3 bases, and 6 bases lay in between. CDR1 is SGHTA and CDR2 is FQGNSA in the germline V gene. CDR3 length: 13 residues.